This T cell receptor (beta chain) is drawn from a study of control samples from healthy donors and cancer patients. The germline V and J ends were trimmed by 9 bases and 0 bases, with 8 bases remaining between them. The germline gives CDR1 SNHLY, CDR2 FYNNEI. The CDR3 has 13 residues. Here immunoSEQ multiplex PCR was the method, and the copy in TCRdb shows in-frame clones only, minus some. The profile shows 46,000 or so clones, approximately 94% of them singletons. The clonotype was recovered from a man aged 25 to 40 with colorectal cancer. The rearrangement joins TRBV2 to TRBJ1-4; no clear D. The source material was PBMCs. For the CDR3, the DNA is TGTGCCAGTTATAGAGCAACTAATGAAAAACTGTTTTTT. It encodes CASYRATNEKLFF.